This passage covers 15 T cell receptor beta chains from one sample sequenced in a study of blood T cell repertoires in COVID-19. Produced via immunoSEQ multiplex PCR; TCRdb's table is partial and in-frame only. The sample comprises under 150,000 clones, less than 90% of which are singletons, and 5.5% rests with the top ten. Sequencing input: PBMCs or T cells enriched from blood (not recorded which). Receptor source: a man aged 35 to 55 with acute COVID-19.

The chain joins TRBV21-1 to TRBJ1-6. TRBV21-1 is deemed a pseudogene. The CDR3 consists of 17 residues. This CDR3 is CASTGTDFSRYDSPLHF. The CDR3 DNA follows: TGTGCCAGCACCGGGACTGACTTCAGCAGATATGATTCACCCCTCCACTTT.

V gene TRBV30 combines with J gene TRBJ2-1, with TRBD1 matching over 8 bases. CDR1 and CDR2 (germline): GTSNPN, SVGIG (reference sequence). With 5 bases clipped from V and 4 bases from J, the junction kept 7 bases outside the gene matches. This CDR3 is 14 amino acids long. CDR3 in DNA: TGTGCCTGGGACCCGGGACAGGCATACAATGAGCAGTTCTTC. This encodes CAWDPGQAYNEQFF. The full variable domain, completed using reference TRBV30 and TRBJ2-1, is SQTIHQWPATLVQPVGSPLSLECTVEGTSNPNLYWYRQAAGRGLQLLFYSVGIGQISSEVPQNLSASRPQDRQFILSSKKLLLSDSGFYLCAWDPGQAYNEQFFGPGTRLTVL.

The CDR3 here is CASTRTGVNTEAFF. CDR3 bases: TGTGCCAGCACCCGGACAGGGGTGAACACTGAAGCTTTCTTT. The rearrangement links TRBV25-1 to TRBJ1-1, with 9 bases fitting TRBD1. CDR3 size: 14 residues. CDR1 is MGHDK, CDR2 SYGVNS, per germline. The ends lost 7 bases at V and 0 bases at J; junction bases unmatched: 3.

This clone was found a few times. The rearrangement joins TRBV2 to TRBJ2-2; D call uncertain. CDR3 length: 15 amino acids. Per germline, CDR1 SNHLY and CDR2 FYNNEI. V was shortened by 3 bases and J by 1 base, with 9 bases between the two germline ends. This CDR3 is CASSESGVNTGELFF. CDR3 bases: TGTGCCAGCAGTGAGTCCGGTGTGAACACCGGGGAGCTGTTTTTT.

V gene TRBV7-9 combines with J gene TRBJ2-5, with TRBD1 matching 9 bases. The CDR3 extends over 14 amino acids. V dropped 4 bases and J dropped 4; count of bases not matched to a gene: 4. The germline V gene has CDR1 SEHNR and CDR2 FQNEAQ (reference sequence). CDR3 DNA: TGTGCCAGCAGCTACCGGGACAGGGCAGAGACCCAGTACTTC. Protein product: CASSYRDRAETQYF.

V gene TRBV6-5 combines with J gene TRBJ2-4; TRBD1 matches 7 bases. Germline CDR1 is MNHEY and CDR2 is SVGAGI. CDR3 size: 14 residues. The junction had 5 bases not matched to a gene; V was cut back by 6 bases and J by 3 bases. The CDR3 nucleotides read TGTGCCAGCAGCAGACAGGGTCACAAAAACATTCAGTACTTC. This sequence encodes CASSRQGHKNIQYF.

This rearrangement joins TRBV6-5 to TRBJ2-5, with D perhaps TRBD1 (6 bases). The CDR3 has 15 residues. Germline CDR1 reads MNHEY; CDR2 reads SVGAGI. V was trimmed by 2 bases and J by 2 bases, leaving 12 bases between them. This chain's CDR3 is CASSYVGQTQETQYF. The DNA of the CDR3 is TGTGCCAGCAGTTACGTAGGACAGACTCAAGAGACCCAGTACTTC.

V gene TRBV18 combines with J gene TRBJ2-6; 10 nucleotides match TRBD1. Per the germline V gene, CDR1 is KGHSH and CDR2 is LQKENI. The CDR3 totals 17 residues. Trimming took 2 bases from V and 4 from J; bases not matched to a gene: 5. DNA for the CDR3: TGTGCCAGCTCACCATTGGACAGGGGGTCAGGGGCCAACGTCCTGACTTTC. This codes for CASSPLDRGSGANVLTF.

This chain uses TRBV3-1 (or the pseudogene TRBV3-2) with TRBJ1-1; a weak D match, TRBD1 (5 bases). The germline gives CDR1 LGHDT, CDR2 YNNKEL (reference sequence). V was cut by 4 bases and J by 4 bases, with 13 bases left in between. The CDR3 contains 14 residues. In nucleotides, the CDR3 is TGTGCCAGCAGCCCAACCTGGGGCGGCACTGAAGCTTTCTTT. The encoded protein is CASSPTWGGTEAFF.

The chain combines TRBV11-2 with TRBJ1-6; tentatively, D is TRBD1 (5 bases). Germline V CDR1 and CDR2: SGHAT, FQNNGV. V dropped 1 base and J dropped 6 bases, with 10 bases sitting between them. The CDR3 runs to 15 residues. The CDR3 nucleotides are TGTGCCAGCAGCTTAGTTGCAGGGTCTAATTCACCCCTCCACTTT. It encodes CASSLVAGSNSPLHF.

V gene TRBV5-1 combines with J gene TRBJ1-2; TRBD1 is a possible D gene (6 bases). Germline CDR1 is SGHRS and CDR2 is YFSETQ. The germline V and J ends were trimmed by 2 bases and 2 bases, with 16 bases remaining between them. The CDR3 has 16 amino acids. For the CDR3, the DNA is TGCGCCAGCAGCTTTGCCACGACAGGTGGAAACTATGGCTACACCTTC. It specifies CASSFATTGGNYGYTF.

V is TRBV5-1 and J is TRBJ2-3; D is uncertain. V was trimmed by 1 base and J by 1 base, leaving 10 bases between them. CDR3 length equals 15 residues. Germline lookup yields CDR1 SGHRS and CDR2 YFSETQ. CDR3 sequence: CASSLPTAGTDTQYF. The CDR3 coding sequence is TGCGCCAGCAGCTTGCCAACGGCGGGCACAGATACGCAGTATTTT. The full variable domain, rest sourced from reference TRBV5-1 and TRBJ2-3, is KAGVTQTPRYLIKTRGQQVTLSCSPISGHRSVSWYQQTPGQGLQFLFEYFSETQRNKGNFPGRFSGRQFSNSRSEMNVSTLELGDSALYLCASSLPTAGTDTQYFGPGTRLTVL.

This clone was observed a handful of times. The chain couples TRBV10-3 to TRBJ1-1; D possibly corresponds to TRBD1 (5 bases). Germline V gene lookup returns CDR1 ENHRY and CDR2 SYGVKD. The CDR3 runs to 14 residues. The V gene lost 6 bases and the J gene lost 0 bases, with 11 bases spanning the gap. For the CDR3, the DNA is TGTGCCATCAGAGCTCGGGGGATGAACACTGAAGCTTTCTTT. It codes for CAIRARGMNTEAFF.

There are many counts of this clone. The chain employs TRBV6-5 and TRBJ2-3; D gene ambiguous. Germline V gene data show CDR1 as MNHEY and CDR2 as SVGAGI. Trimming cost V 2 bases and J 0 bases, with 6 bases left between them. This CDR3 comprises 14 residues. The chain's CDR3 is CASSYTGSTDTQYF. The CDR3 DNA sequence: TGTGCCAGCAGTTACACCGGTAGCACAGATACGCAGTATTTT.

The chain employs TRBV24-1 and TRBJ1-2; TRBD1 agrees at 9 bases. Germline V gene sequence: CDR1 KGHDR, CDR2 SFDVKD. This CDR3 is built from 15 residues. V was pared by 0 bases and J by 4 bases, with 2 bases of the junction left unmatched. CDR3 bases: TGTGCCACCAGTGATTTGGACAGGGGGATCTATGGCTACACCTTC. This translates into CATSDLDRGIYGYTF.